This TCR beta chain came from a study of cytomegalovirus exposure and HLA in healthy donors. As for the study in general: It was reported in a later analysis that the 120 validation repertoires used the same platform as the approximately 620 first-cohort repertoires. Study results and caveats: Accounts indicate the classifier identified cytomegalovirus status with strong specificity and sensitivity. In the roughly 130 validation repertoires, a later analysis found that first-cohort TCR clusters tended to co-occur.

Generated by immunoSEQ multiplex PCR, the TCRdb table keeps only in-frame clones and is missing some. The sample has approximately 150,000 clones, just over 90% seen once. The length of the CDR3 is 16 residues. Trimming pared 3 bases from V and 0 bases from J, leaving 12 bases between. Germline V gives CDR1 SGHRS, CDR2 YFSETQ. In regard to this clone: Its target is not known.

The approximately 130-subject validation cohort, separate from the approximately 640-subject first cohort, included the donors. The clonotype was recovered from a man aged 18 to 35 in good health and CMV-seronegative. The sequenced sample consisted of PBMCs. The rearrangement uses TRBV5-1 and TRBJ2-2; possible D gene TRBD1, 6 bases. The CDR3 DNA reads TGCGCCAGCAGCTCCCAGGGGACACCGAACACCGGGGAGCTGTTTTTT. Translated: CASSSQGTPNTGELFF.